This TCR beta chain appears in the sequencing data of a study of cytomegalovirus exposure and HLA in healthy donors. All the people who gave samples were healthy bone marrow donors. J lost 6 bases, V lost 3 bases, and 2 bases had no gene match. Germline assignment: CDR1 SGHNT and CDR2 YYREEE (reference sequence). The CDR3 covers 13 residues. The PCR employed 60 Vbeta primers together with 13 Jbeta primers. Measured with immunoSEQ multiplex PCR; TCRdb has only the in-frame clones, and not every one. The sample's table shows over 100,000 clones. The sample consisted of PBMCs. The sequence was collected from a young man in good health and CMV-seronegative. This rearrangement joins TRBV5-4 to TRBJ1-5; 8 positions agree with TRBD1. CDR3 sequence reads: CASSSQGAQPQHF. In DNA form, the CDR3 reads TGTGCCAGCAGCTCCCAGGGGGCTCAGCCCCAGCATTTT.